This T cell receptor beta chain was sequenced during a study of blood T cell repertoires in COVID-19. Using immunoSEQ multiplex PCR, the repertoire was profiled, and TCRdb retains in-frame clones only, with some absent. The table has fewer than 350,000 clones, roughly 85% seen once. Participants had their cohort set by participant-reported clinical history. Cohort 3 recovery required two negative PCRs, clearance, or symptom resolution. CDR3 size: 16 residues. V lost 1 base to trimming and J lost 7 bases; unmatched junction nucleotides: 9. The germline CDR1 and CDR2 sequences are SGHTA and FQGNSA. The sequence was collected from a woman aged 45-60 years who had recovered from COVID-19. The rearrangement joins TRBV7-2 to TRBJ2-3; the match to TRBD2 covers 9 bases. The sequenced sample was PBMCs or T cells enriched from blood (not recorded which). In DNA, the CDR3 is TGTGCCAGCAGCTTAGTTCTAGCGGGGTCACTTTATACGCAGTATTTT. This codes for CASSLVLAGSLYTQYF.